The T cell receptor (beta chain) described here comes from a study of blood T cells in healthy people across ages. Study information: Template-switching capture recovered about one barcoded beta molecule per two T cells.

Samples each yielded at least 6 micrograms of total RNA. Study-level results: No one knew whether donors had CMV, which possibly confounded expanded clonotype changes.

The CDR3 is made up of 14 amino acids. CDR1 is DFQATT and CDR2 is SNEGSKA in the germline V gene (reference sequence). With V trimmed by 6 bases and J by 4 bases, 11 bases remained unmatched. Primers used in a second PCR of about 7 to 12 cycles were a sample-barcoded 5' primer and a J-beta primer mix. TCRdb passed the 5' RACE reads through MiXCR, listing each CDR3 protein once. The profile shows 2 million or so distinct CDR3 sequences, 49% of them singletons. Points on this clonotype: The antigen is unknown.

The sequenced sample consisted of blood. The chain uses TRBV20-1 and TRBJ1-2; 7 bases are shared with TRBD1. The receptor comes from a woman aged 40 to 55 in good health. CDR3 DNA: TGCAGTGCCCAAGTGAACGGGACAGCCTATGGCTACACCTTC. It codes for CSAQVNGTAYGYTF.